This entry lists 22 T cell receptor beta chains sequenced from one sample in a study of technical replicates of blood from a handful of donors. TCRdb's copy holds only in-frame clones and misses some; the assay was immunoSEQ multiplex PCR. The data show approximately 99,000 clones, about 95% seen once. The sample was T cells isolated from PBMCs. The receptor set was obtained from a human donor in good health.

The chain employs TRBV5-6 and TRBJ1-6, with 10 bases identical to TRBD1. From germline, CDR1 is SGHDT and CDR2 YYEEEE. The CDR3 sequence is 18 residues long. J was trimmed by 9 bases and V by 3 bases; bases with no gene match: 15. The CDR3 sequence: CASSSADRGLNEGSPLHF. DNA for the CDR3: TGTGCCAGCAGCTCAGCAGACAGGGGGCTAAACGAGGGTTCACCCCTCCACTTT.

The chain recombines TRBV21-1 with TRBJ2-7; TRBD2 reflects the table's D call only, with no check against the DNA. TRBV21-1 is tagged as a pseudogene. The CDR3 consists of 15 residues. For the CDR3, the DNA is TGTGCCAGCAGCAAAGGCGCCCCTAAATGCTACGAGCAGTACTTC. Translation gives CASSKGAPKCYEQYF.

This sequence joins TRBV5-6 and TRBJ2-2; 13 bases align to TRBD2. V lost 2 bases and J lost 8; bases outside the gene matches: 3. Germline V gene lookup returns CDR1 SGHDT and CDR2 YYEEEE. This CDR3 contains 15 residues. This CDR3 reads CASSFGLAGEGELFF. DNA of the CDR3: TGTGCCAGCAGCTTTGGACTAGCGGGAGAGGGGGAGCTGTTTTTT.

This chain joins TRBV9 and TRBJ2-5, with TRBD1 as a possible D gene (6 bases). This CDR3 has 13 amino acids. Germline V gives CDR1 SGDLS, CDR2 YYNGEE. The V end lost 4 bases, the J end lost 4 bases, and 11 bases lay between the germline ends. CDR3 bases: TGTGCCAGCAGCTCCAGGACAGCAGAGACCCAGTACTTC. It codes for CASSSRTAETQYF.

J is TRBJ2-1 and V is TRBV6-1; D is possibly TRBD2 (5 bases). The CDR3 runs 17 residues. Looked up from germline, CDR1 is MNHNS and CDR2 is SASEGT. The V and J ends lost 2 bases and 0 bases respectively, with 14 bases between them. Here the CDR3 reads CASSELKGTSSYNEQFF. As DNA, the CDR3 is TGTGCCAGCAGTGAATTGAAAGGCACTAGCTCCTACAATGAGCAGTTCTTC.

The V call is TRBV5-1, the J call TRBJ2-1, with 7 nucleotides matching TRBD2. In germline, CDR1 is SGHRS, CDR2 YFSETQ. Losses at the gene ends were 1 base for V and 4 bases for J; bases not matched to a gene: 11. CDR3 length: 17 amino acids. The CDR3 is CASSLLRGVEGYNEQFF. CDR3 DNA: TGCGCCAGCAGCTTGCTTCGGGGGGTTGAAGGATACAATGAGCAGTTCTTC. The complete variable domain, with remaining parts taken from reference TRBV5-1 and TRBJ2-1, reads KAGVTQTPRYLIKTRGQQVTLSCSPISGHRSVSWYQQTPGQGLQFLFEYFSETQRNKGNFPGRFSGRQFSNSRSEMNVSTLELGDSALYLCASSLLRGVEGYNEQFFGPGTRLTVL.

The chain recombines TRBV27 with TRBJ2-7, with a possible D match to TRBD1 (6 bases). V lost 6 bases, J lost 2 bases, and 8 bases lay in between. CDR1 and CDR2 from the germline V gene are MNHEY and SMNVEV (reference sequence). CDR3 length equals 12 residues. CDR3 coding DNA: TGTGCCAGCAGGACAGGCCCCTACGAGCAGTACTTC. Translated, it gives CASRTGPYEQYF.

The gene calls are TRBV11-2 and TRBJ1-1, with TRBD1 matching over 12 bases. V gave up 5 bases and J gave up 4 bases; unmatched junction bases: 5. The CDR3 loop spans 15 amino acids. The germline gives CDR1 SGHAT, CDR2 FQNNGV. CDR3 coding DNA: TGTGCCAGCAGCGGCCGGGACAGGGGGCCCACTGAAGCTTTCTTT. This gives the protein CASSGRDRGPTEAFF. Based on the CDR3 plus reference TRBV11-2 and TRBJ1-1, the full variable domain is EAGVAQSPRYKIIEKRQSVAFWCNPISGHATLYWYQQILGQGPKLLIQFQNNGVVDDSQLPKDRFSAERLKGVDSTLKIQPAKLEDSAVYLCASSGRDRGPTEAFFGQGTRLTVV.

The gene calls are TRBV19 and TRBJ1-5; 9 nucleotides match TRBD1. Looked up from germline, CDR1 is LNHDA and CDR2 is SQIVND (reference sequence). V trimming: 4 bases; J trimming: 6 bases; junction bases outside the gene matches: 7. The CDR3 contains 15 residues. In nucleotides, the CDR3 is TGTGCCAGTAGTACCACAGGGGGCGGTGGTCAGCCCCAGCATTTT. This translates into CASSTTGGGGQPQHF.

J is TRBJ1-1 and V is TRBV4-1; 7 nucleotides agree with TRBD1. In germline, CDR1 is MGHRA, CDR2 YSYEKL. Trimming took 2 bases from V and 2 from J; bases not matched to a gene: 5. The CDR3 consists of 15 residues. This chain's CDR3 is CASSQQQGKNTEAFF. CDR3 bases: TGCGCCAGCAGCCAACAACAGGGGAAAAACACTGAAGCTTTCTTT.

This clone was seen a single time. The chain has TRBV29-1 and TRBJ2-3; 7 bases map to TRBD2. The junction had 8 bases not matched to a gene; V was cut back by 4 bases and J by 4 bases. The CDR3 consists of 14 residues. Per germline, CDR1 SQVTM and CDR2 ANQGSEA. This chain's CDR3 is CSVGWTRGADTQYF. CDR3 in DNA: TGCAGCGTTGGGTGGACTAGGGGCGCAGATACGCAGTATTTT.

The chain couples TRBV18 to TRBJ2-7, with 10 bases aligning to TRBD2. With V trimmed by 3 bases and J by 6 bases, 8 bases remained unmatched. Germline V gene lookup returns CDR1 KGHSH and CDR2 LQKENI. This CDR3 is built from 15 residues. CDR3 sequence: CASSPPGLALGEQYF. The CDR3 bases are TGTGCCAGCTCACCTCCGGGACTAGCGTTAGGCGAGCAGTACTTC.

This chain connects TRBV6-1 to TRBJ1-1; TRBD1 aligns across 7 bases. The ends lost 3 bases at V and 6 bases at J; junction bases unmatched: 4. The CDR3 runs 13 residues. Germline V CDR1 and CDR2: MNHNS, SASEGT. The CDR3 spells CASSDTGVSEAFF. CDR3 DNA sequence: TGTGCCAGCAGTGATACAGGGGTCTCTGAAGCTTTCTTT.

This clone appeared a few times. The chain carries TRBV6-6 and TRBJ2-1; 7 nucleotides agree with TRBD2. The V gene end was trimmed by 0 bases and the J gene end by 6 bases; junction bases not matched to a gene: 8. CDR1 is MNHNY, CDR2 SVGAGI, per germline (reference sequence). This CDR3 contains 16 residues. The chain's CDR3 is CASSYSTGGFGNEQFF. CDR3 nucleotide sequence: TGTGCCAGCAGTTACTCGACGGGAGGTTTCGGCAATGAGCAGTTCTTC.

This chain uses TRBV27 with TRBJ2-2; the D gene is possibly TRBD1 (6 bases). Per germline, CDR1 MNHEY and CDR2 SMNVEV (reference sequence). The CDR3 sequence is 16 residues long. Trimming removed 0 bases from V and 3 bases from J, with 11 bases in between. CDR3 bases: TGTGCCAGCAGTTTATCGAAAGGGGGAGACACCGGGGAGCTGTTTTTT. Translated, it gives CASSLSKGGDTGELFF.

The J gene is TRBJ2-7, the V gene TRBV25-1; TRBD2 agrees at 7 bases. The CDR3 has 17 residues. Germline lookup yields CDR1 MGHDK and CDR2 SYGVNS. Trimming at V came to 2 bases and at J to 7 bases, leaving 17 bases not matched to a gene. The CDR3 loop reads CASSEAPRWGGRREQYF. The CDR3 DNA reads TGTGCCAGCAGTGAAGCGCCCCGGTGGGGGGGGAGAAGGGAGCAGTACTTC.

The chain couples TRBV27 to TRBJ2-5, with 7 nucleotides matching TRBD2. This CDR3 is built from 16 residues. Germline values: CDR1 MNHEY, CDR2 SMNVEV (reference sequence). The J segment lost 3 bases and the V segment lost 6 bases, leaving 13 bases of the junction unmatched. Written as DNA, the CDR3 is TGTGCCAGCAGCCCAGTAAGCGGGACGACTAAAGAGACCCAGTACTTC. This encodes CASSPVSGTTKETQYF.

The chain links TRBV4-1 to TRBJ2-1; 7 positions match TRBD2. There are 16 residues in the CDR3. Germline assignment: CDR1 MGHRA and CDR2 YSYEKL. After removal of 4 bases from V and 8 bases from J, the junction contained 14 bases not matched to a gene. CDR3 amino acids: CASSPFGRQKGHEQFF. CDR3 in DNA: TGCGCCAGCAGCCCATTCGGGAGGCAGAAGGGCCATGAGCAGTTCTTC.

The J gene is TRBJ2-2, the V gene TRBV6-1, with D perhaps TRBD2 (5 bases). This CDR3 spans 16 amino acids. Trimming took 3 bases from V and 5 from J, leaving 16 bases between them. CDR1 and CDR2 from the germline V gene are MNHNS and SASEGT. As DNA, the CDR3 is TGTGCCAGCAGTGATAGCGCAGCGGAGCCAACCGGGGAGCTGTTTTTT. Its translation: CASSDSAAEPTGELFF.

The chain carries TRBV6-5 and TRBJ1-2; 8 bases agree with TRBD1. This CDR3 has 12 residues. V shed 8 bases, J shed 5 bases, and the junction held 4 bases outside the gene matches. Germline V lookup: CDR1 MNHEY, CDR2 SVGAGI. Here the CDR3 DNA reads TGTGCCAGCGGACGACAGGGGTATGGCTACACCTTC. Translation gives CASGRQGYGYTF.

This rearrangement joins TRBV28 to TRBJ1-3; no firm D call. CDR1 is MDHEN, CDR2 SYDVKM, per germline. This CDR3 has 15 residues. Trimming cost V 6 bases and J 1 base, with 13 bases left between them. The CDR3 region has the DNA TGTGCCAGCAGGCGAAGTGTCGGGTCTGGAAACACCATATATTTT. Its translation is CASRRSVGSGNTIYF.

The chain has TRBV7-9 and TRBJ2-5, with 10 nucleotides matching TRBD1. The CDR3 spans 19 residues. Trimming at V came to 4 bases and at J to 4 bases, leaving 18 bases not matched to a gene. The germline gives CDR1 SEHNR, CDR2 FQNEAQ (reference sequence). CDR3 DNA sequence: TGTGCCAGCAGCTCGCGGATCCGACCGGGACAGGGGAAGGGAGAGACCCAGTACTTC. It codes for CASSSRIRPGQGKGETQYF.